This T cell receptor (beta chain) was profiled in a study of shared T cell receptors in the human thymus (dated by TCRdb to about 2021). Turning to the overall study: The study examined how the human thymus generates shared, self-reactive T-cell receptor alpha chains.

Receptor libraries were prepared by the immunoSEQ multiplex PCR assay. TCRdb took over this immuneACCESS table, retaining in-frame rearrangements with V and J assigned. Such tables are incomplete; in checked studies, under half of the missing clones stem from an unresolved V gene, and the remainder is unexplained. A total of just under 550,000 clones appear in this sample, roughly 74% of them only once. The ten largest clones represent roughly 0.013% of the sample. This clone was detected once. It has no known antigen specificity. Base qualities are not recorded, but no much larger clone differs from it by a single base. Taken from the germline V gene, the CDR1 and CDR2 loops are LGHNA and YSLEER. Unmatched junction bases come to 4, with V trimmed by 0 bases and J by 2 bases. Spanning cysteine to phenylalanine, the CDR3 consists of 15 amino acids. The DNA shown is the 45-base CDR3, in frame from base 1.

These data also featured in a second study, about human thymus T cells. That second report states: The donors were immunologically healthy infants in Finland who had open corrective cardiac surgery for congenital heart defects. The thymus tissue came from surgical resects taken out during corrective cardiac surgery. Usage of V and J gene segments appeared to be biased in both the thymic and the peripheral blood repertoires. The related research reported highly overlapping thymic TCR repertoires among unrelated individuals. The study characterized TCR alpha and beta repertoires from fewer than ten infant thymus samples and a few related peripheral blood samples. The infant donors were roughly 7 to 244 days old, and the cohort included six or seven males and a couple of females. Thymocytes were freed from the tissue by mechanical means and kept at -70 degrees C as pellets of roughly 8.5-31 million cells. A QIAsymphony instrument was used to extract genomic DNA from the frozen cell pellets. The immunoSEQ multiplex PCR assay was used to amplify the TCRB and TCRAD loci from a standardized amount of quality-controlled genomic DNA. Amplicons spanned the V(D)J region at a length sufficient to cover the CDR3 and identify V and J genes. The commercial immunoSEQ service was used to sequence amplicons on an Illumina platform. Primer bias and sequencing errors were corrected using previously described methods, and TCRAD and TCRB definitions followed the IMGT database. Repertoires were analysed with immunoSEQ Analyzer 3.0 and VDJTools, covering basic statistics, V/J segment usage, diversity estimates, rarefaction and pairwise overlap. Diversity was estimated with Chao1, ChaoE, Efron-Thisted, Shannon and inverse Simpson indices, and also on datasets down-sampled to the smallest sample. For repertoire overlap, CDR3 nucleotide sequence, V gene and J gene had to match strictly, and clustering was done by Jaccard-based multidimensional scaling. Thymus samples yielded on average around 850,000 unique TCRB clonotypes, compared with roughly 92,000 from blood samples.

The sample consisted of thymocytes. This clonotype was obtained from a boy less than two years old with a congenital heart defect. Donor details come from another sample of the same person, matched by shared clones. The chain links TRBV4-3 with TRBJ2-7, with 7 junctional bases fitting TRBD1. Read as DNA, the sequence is TGCGCCAGCAGCCAAGACAGGGGGTTTACCTACGAGCAGTACTTC. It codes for CASSQDRGFTYEQYF.